A single sample is the source of the 26 T cell receptor beta chains below, sequenced in a study of relationships among human T cell subsets. From mRNA, alpha and beta CDR3 regions were amplified using semiquantitative ARM-PCR. Tagged nested gene-specific primers were used first, then communal superprimers amplified exponentially. TCRdb reprocessed the multiplex PCR reads via MiXCR and lists one record per CDR3 protein. The table has roughly 15,000 distinct CDR3 sequences, around 60% seen once. Regulatory T cells were selected from positively selected CD4+ cells using anti-CD25 beads. Sample: Tregs sorted from blood. The receptor source for this set is a man aged 40-50 years in good health.

The chain couples TRBV5-1 to TRBJ2-1; 8 positions agree with TRBD2. Germline CDR1 is SGHRS and CDR2 is YFSETQ. The CDR3 sequence is 16 residues long. The J segment lost 4 bases and the V segment lost 0 bases, leaving 6 bases of the junction unmatched. The CDR3 DNA follows: TGCGCCAGCAGCTTGGATCAAGCGGGAGCGTACAATGAGCAGTTCTTC. It yields the protein CASSLDQAGAYNEQFF.

The chain has TRBV7-3 and TRBJ2-5; 10 nucleotides agree with TRBD2. This CDR3 is built from 16 residues. With 5 bases clipped from V and 0 bases from J, the junction kept 6 bases outside the gene matches. Germline lookup yields CDR1 SGHTA and CDR2 FQGTGA. CDR3: CASSPLAGVNQETQYF. The CDR3 DNA reads TGTGCCAGCAGCCCCCTAGCGGGAGTAAACCAAGAGACCCAGTACTTC.

Regarding this clonotype: The junction differs from germline at one of its ends, possibly a read error. V and J are TRBV4-1 and TRBJ2-1; D is uncertain. From germline, CDR1 is MGHRA and CDR2 YSYEKL. CDR3 size: 14 residues. Here the CDR3 DNA reads TGTGCCAGCAGCCAGCTCCTAGGAAGCAATGAACAGTTCTTC. Residues: CASSQLLGSNEQFF.

There are a few counts of this clonotype. The J gene is TRBJ2-1, the V gene TRBV23-1, with D uncertain. TRBV23-1 has ORF status, its function being uncertain. The V end lost 9 bases, the J end lost 9 bases, and 9 bases lay between the germline ends. CDR3 length: 10 amino acids. The CDR3 protein is CARMGVEQFF. The CDR3 nucleotides read TGCGCCAGGATGGGCGTTGAGCAGTTCTTC.

In this sample, this clonotype turned up once. J is TRBJ1-4 and V is TRBV29-1; the match to TRBD1 covers 9 bases. In germline, CDR1 is SQVTM, CDR2 ANQGSEA. This CDR3 spans 13 amino acids. The ends lost 7 bases at V and 4 bases at J; junction bases unmatched: 4. CDR3 bases: TGCAGCGGGCTGGGACAGGGTAATGAAAAACTGTTTTTT. Encoded protein: CSGLGQGNEKLFF.

The chain couples TRBV28 to TRBJ2-5, with D perhaps TRBD2 (5 bases). Trimming shortened V by 8 bases and J by 7 bases, and 17 bases separated the two germline ends. Germline CDR1 MDHEN, CDR2 SYDVKM. This CDR3 spans 13 amino acids. CDR3 coding DNA: TGTGCCAGCGGACGGGATCTCTATGGGACCCAGTACTTC. It specifies CASGRDLYGTQYF.

The chain couples TRBV30 to TRBJ1-5; D may be TRBD1 (5 bases). Germline V gene lookup returns CDR1 GTSNPN and CDR2 SVGIG (reference sequence). Trimming stripped 5 bases from V and 3 bases from J, with 11 bases between. The CDR3 has 13 residues. The CDR3 loop is CAWSDTFNQPQHF. The CDR3 nucleotides are TGTGCCTGGTCGGACACATTCAATCAGCCCCAGCATTTT.

This clonotype was detected a few times. The chain recombines TRBV20-1 with TRBJ2-7; 8 positions match TRBD1. The germline CDR1 and CDR2 sequences are DFQATT and SNEGSKA (reference sequence). The V and J ends lost 0 bases and 0 bases, in that order; junction bases with no gene match: 10. The CDR3 runs to 17 residues. The DNA for the CDR3 is TGCAGTGCTAGAGATTCAGCCGGACAGGGCCGCTCCTACGAGCAGTACTTC. This codes for CSARDSAGQGRSYEQYF.

This chain uses TRBV25-1 with TRBJ2-3; 8 bases are a match to TRBD2. The V segment lost 5 bases and the J segment 2 bases; nucleotides outside the gene matches: 6. Germline V lookup: CDR1 MGHDK, CDR2 SYGVNS. This CDR3 is built from 15 residues. DNA for the CDR3: TGTGCCAGCAGTTTAATAGCGGGAACCACAGATACGCAGTATTTT. Residues: CASSLIAGTTDTQYF.

This clonotype occurred a few times. CDR3 protein: CASSQESLSRDTQYF. DNA for the CDR3: TGCGCCAGCAGCCAAGAATCTCTCTCCCGGGATACGCAGTATTTT. The chain recombines TRBV4-1 with TRBJ2-3, with unresolved D. Germline V lookup: CDR1 MGHRA, CDR2 YSYEKL. The CDR3 is made up of 15 amino acids. V shed 0 bases and J shed 6 bases, with 13 bases lying between them.

The chain has TRBV6-1 and TRBJ2-3, with TRBD2 matching 12 bases. Germline V gene data show CDR1 as MNHNS and CDR2 as SASEGT. The CDR3 totals 15 residues. Losses at the gene ends were 6 bases for V and 4 bases for J; bases not matched to a gene: 5. CDR3 residues: CASSQRTSGADTQYF. The CDR3 DNA sequence: TGTGCCAGCAGCCAAAGGACTAGCGGGGCAGATACGCAGTATTTT.

The V and J genes are TRBV6-2 or TRBV6-3 and TRBJ2-5; TRBD1 agrees at 7 bases. The CDR3 has 15 residues. CDR1 and CDR2 (germline): MNHEY, SVGEGT. The V and J ends lost 6 bases and 5 bases, in that order; junction bases with no gene match: 12. The CDR3 region is CASRWKTGRTETQYF. As DNA, the CDR3 is TGTGCCAGCAGATGGAAGACAGGGCGAACGGAGACCCAGTACTTC.

On this clonotype itself: This CDR3 fails to terminate in the conserved phenylalanine or tryptophan, so it likely reflects a read error. This rearrangement joins TRBV11-2 to TRBJ2-5; 7 bases agree with TRBD1. V trimming: 5 bases; J trimming: 4 bases; junction bases outside the gene matches: 10. Germline-derived CDR1 and CDR2 are SGHAT and FQNNGV. The CDR3 extends over 15 amino acids. CDR3 protein: CASSPDTGDGETQYS. CDR3 coding DNA: TGTGCCAGCAGCCCGGACACAGGGGATGGAGAGACCCAGTACTCC.

CDR3 DNA: TGTGCCAGCAAGGGGACGGGGAGCTCCTACGAGCAGTACTTC. Translating gives CASKGTGSSYEQYF. The chain links TRBV2 to TRBJ2-7; D could derive from TRBD1 or TRBD2 (5 bases each). Germline values: CDR1 SNHLY, CDR2 FYNNEI. V lost 7 bases and J lost 0, with 13 bases in between. The CDR3 spans 14 residues.

CDR3 bases: TGCAGTGCGCTCCAGGGTTCTGGGGCCAACGTCCTGACTTTC. Translated: CSALQGSGANVLTF. The gene calls are TRBV20-1 and TRBJ2-6; the D gene is possibly TRBD1 (5 bases). Trimming stripped 6 bases from V and 1 base from J, with 10 bases between. The CDR3 runs to 14 residues. Germline V gene sequence: CDR1 DFQATT, CDR2 SNEGSKA (reference sequence).

This chain links TRBV7-3 with TRBJ2-2; TRBD1 is a possible D gene (6 bases). Germline values: CDR1 SGHTA, CDR2 FQGTGA. V lost 5 bases and J lost 1, with 11 bases in between. There are 15 residues in the CDR3. The CDR3 DNA reads as TGTGCCAGCAGCCGGGACAACAAGAACACCGGGGAGCTGTTTTTT. It translates to CASSRDNKNTGELFF. Filled out from reference TRBV7-3 and TRBJ2-2, the complete variable domain reads GAGVSQTPSNKVTEKGKYVELRCDPISGHTALYWYRQSLGQGPEFLIYFQGTGAADDSGLPNDRFFAVRPEGSVSTLKIQRTERGDSAVYLCASSRDNKNTGELFFGEGSRLTVL.

The chain recombines TRBV2 with TRBJ2-7; TRBD1 might be the D (5 bases). Germline CDR1 reads SNHLY; CDR2 reads FYNNEI. Deletions cut 6 bases from V and 2 bases from J, with 8 bases between. The CDR3 is made up of 12 amino acids. CDR3 region: CASRTDTYEQYF. CDR3 DNA sequence: TGTGCCAGCAGGACAGATACCTACGAGCAGTACTTC.

The chain links TRBV27 to TRBJ2-3; 8 bases match TRBD2. J gave up 0 bases and V 2 bases, and 7 bases lay outside the gene matches. From germline, CDR1 is MNHEY and CDR2 SMNVEV (reference sequence). The CDR3 spans 17 residues. CDR3 sequence: CASSLVYSGVSTDTQYF. CDR3 nucleotide sequence: TGTGCCAGCAGTTTAGTTTATAGCGGGGTGAGCACAGATACGCAGTATTTT.

The gene calls are TRBV6-5 and TRBJ2-1; D might be TRBD1 (7 bases). This CDR3 has 16 amino acids. The germline V gene has CDR1 MNHEY and CDR2 SVGAGI. V dropped 5 bases and J dropped 6 bases, with 20 bases sitting between them. The CDR3 DNA reads as TGTGCCAGCAGTCTCAATTCCAGGGGGAGGATCAATGAGCAGTTCTTC. It specifies CASSLNSRGRINEQFF.

The rearrangement links TRBV4-2 to TRBJ2-1, with 14 nucleotides matching TRBD2. Germline values: CDR1 LGHNA, CDR2 YNFKEQ. The CDR3 covers 16 residues. Trimming at V came to 1 base and at J to 7 bases, leaving 3 bases not matched to a gene. This CDR3 reads CASSQGGLAGANEQFF. The DNA for the CDR3 is TGTGCCAGCAGCCAAGGGGGACTAGCGGGAGCGAATGAGCAGTTCTTC.

This chain links TRBV2 with TRBJ2-3; D gene ambiguous. Between the trimmed V and J ends, which lost 4 bases and 4 bases, there was a span of 6 bases. CDR3 length equals 12 residues. Germline V gene lookup returns CDR1 SNHLY and CDR2 FYNNEI. CDR3 amino acids: CASSAQADTQYF. The CDR3 DNA reads TGTGCCAGCAGTGCCCAGGCAGATACGCAGTATTTT.

The chain has TRBV19 and TRBJ2-5, with a possible D match to TRBD2 (7 bases). The CDR3 runs to 15 residues. The germline gives CDR1 LNHDA, CDR2 SQIVND (reference sequence). With 2 bases removed from V and 0 bases from J, the gap between germline ends came to 10 bases. CDR3 in DNA: TGTGCCAGTAGTATACAGGGGACTAACCAAGAGACCCAGTACTTC. It yields the protein CASSIQGTNQETQYF.

The rearrangement links TRBV20-1 to TRBJ2-7, with D perhaps matching TRBD2 (5 bases). CDR1 and CDR2 (germline): DFQATT, SNEGSKA (reference sequence). The CDR3 covers 14 residues. V lost 5 bases, J lost 0 bases, and 14 bases lay in between. Here the CDR3 reads CSAPGPGSSYEQYF. The DNA for the CDR3 is TGCAGTGCTCCCGGACCGGGGAGCTCCTACGAGCAGTACTTC.

This chain uses TRBV30 with TRBJ2-7; 8 nucleotides align to TRBD2. The V segment lost 0 bases and the J segment 2 bases; nucleotides outside the gene matches: 3. The CDR3 consists of 14 residues. From germline, CDR1 is GTSNPN and CDR2 SVGIG (reference sequence). CDR3 nucleotide sequence: TGTGCCTGGAGTGTCAGCGGGGGTACCTACGAGCAGTACTTC. This codes for CAWSVSGGTYEQYF. The full variable domain, rest sourced from reference TRBV30 and TRBJ2-7, is SQTIHQWPATLVQPVGSPLSLECTVEGTSNPNLYWYRQAAGRGLQLLFYSVGIGQISSEVPQNLSASRPQDRQFILSSKKLLLSDSGFYLCAWSVSGGTYEQYFGPGTRLTVT.

V is TRBV29-1 and J is TRBJ2-1, with a weak D call TRBD2 (5 bases). V was trimmed by 8 bases and J by 4 bases, leaving 18 bases between them. The CDR3 has 14 residues. Germline CDR1 and CDR2: SQVTM and ANQGSEA. CDR3 residues: CSFKRRGSYNEQFF. Written as DNA, the CDR3 is TGCAGCTTTAAACGACGCGGGTCGTACAATGAGCAGTTCTTC.

There are a few counts of this clonotype. A read error is likely, as this CDR3 ends without the conserved phenylalanine or tryptophan. This sequence joins TRBV5-1 and TRBJ2-4, with 7 bases lining up with TRBD2. The germline gives CDR1 SGHRS, CDR2 YFSETQ. After removal of 0 bases from V and 0 bases from J, the junction contained 18 bases not matched to a gene. This CDR3 spans 21 amino acids. The CDR3 spells CASSLAARDRLALLAKNIQYL. CDR3 nucleotides: TGCGCCAGCAGCTTGGCGGCTCGTGACAGACTAGCTCTATTAGCCAAAAACATTCAGTACCTC.